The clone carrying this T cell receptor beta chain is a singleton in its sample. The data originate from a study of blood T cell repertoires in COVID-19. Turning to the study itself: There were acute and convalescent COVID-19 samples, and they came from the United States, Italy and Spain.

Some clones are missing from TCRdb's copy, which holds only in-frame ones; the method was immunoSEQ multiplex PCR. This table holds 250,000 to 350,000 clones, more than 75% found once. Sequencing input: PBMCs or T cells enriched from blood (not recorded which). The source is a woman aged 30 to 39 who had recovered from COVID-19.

The CDR3 DNA sequence: TGTGCCACCTCGGTTTGGACTGGCTACGAGCAGTACTTC. Translating it yields CATSVWTGYEQYF. The V gene is TRBV19, the J gene TRBJ2-7; TRBD2 might be the D (5 bases). The CDR3 totals 13 residues. Trimming cost V 10 bases and J 3 bases, with 16 bases left between them. Germline V gives CDR1 LNHDA, CDR2 SQIVND (reference sequence).